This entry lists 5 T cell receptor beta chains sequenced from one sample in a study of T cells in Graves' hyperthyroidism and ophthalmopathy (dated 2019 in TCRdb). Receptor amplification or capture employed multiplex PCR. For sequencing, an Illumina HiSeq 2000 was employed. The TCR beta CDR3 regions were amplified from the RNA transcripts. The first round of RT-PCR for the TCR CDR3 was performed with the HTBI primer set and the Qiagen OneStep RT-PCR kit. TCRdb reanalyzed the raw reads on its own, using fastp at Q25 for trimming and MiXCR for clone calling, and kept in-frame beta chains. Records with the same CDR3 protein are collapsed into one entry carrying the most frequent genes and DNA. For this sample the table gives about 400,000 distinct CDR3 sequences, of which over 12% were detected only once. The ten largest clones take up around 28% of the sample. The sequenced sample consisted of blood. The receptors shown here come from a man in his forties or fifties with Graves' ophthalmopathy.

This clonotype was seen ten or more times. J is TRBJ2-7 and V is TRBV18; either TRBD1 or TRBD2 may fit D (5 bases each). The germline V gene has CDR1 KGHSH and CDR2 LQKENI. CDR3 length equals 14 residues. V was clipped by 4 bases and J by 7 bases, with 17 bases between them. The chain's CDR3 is CASSLRDGTEEQYF. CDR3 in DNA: TGTGCCAGCTCACTTAGGGACGGAACGGAGGAGCAGTACTTC.

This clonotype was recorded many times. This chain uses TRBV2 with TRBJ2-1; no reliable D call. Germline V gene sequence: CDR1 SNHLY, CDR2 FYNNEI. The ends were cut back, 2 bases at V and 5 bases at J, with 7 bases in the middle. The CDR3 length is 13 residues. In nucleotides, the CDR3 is TGTGCCAGCAGTGAACAGTTCCACAATGAGCAGTTCTTC. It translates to CASSEQFHNEQFF.

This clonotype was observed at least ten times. The CDR3 bases are TGCAGTGCGGGAAGCGGGAGCTCCTACAATGAGCAGTTCTTC. Residues: CSAGSGSSYNEQFF. This sequence joins TRBV20-1 and TRBJ2-1; TRBD2 aligns across 8 bases. V shed 6 bases and J 0 bases; nucleotides not matched to a gene: 4. Germline assignment: CDR1 DFQATT and CDR2 SNEGSKA (reference sequence). The CDR3 covers 14 residues.

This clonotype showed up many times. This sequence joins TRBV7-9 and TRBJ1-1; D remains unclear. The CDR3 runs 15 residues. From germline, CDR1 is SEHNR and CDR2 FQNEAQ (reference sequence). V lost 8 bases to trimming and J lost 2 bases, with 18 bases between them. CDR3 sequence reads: CASQLFNRVNTEAFF. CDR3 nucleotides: TGTGCCAGCCAGCTTTTCAACAGAGTAAACACTGAAGCTTTCTTT.

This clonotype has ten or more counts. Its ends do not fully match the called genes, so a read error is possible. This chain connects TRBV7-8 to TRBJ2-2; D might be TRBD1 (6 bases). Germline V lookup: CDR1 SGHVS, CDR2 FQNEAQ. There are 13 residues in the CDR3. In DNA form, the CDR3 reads TGTGCCAGCAGCTCGTCCAGGGGCCGTAATTACATTTTT. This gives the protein CASSSSRGRNYIF.